These T cell receptor beta chains were read from a single sample in a study of radiotherapy plus CTLA-4 blockade in lung cancer. Assay used: immunoSEQ multiplex PCR; TCRdb lists only in-frame clones, some missing. The sample yields approximately 30,000 clones, around four fifths seen once. The sequences come from peripheral blood, collected from a patient treated with radiotherapy plus ipilimumab. The source is a human donor with non-small cell lung cancer that progressed on radiotherapy plus ipilimumab. Each CDR3 is given with its conserved first and last residue. The order of the fields is clone size, J gene, V gene, D gene, CDR3 protein, CDR3 DNA. The D gene is left open where the match is weak. Rows may omit the clone size; those that give it use once, few, many or a size class.

>.|TRBJ2-2|TRBV2|.
CASTQNRDTGELFF
TGTGCCAGCACCCAGAACAGGGACACCGGGGAGCTGTTTTTT
>few|TRBJ1-6|TRBV27|TRBD1
CASSQGTVYNSPLHF
TGTGCCAGCAGTCAAGGGACAGTTTATAATTCACCCCTCCACTTT
>.|TRBJ2-2|TRBV4-1|.
CASSPLTGELFF
TGCGCCAGCAGCCCTCTGACCGGGGAGCTGTTTTTT
>.|TRBJ1-4|TRBV6-6|.
CASSYPRGTNEKLFF
TGTGCCAGCAGTTACCCCAGGGGCACTAATGAAAAACTGTTTTTT
>.|TRBJ1-2|TRBV29-1|.
CSVEKGIHYGYTF
TGCAGCGTTGAAAAGGGGATCCACTATGGCTACACCTTC
>.|TRBJ1-4|TRBV4-3|.
CASSQGEAEKLFF
TGCGCCAGCAGCCAAGGGGAGGCTGAAAAACTGTTTTTT
>.|TRBJ2-7|TRBV4-2|.
CASSQESTPSYEQYF
TGTGCCAGCAGCCAAGAAAGCACCCCCTCCTACGAGCAGTACTTC
>once|TRBJ2-3|TRBV4-3|.
CASSPVRGTSTDTQYF
TGCGCCAGCAGCCCTGTTCGGGGGACGAGCACAGATACGCAGTATTTT
>.|TRBJ1-2|TRBV6-5|TRBD1
CASSSRGQANYGYTF
TGTGCCAGCAGTTCTCGAGGACAGGCGAACTATGGCTACACCTTC
>.|TRBJ2-3|TRBV19|TRBD2
CASTTAGARSDTQYF
TGTGCCAGTACCACAGCGGGGGCCCGTTCGGATACGCAGTATTTT
>.|TRBJ2-2|TRBV7-3|TRBD2
CASSPLAGDTGELFF
TGTGCCAGCAGCCCATTAGCGGGGGACACCGGGGAGCTGTTTTTT
>.|TRBJ2-3|TRBV7-3|TRBD2
CASSAGSTDTQYF
TGTGCCAGCTCAGCGGGGTCCACAGATACGCAGTATTTT
>.|TRBJ2-7|TRBV28|.
CASQSWGGSYEQYF
TGTGCCAGCCAATCTTGGGGCGGCTCCTACGAGCAGTACTTC
>.|TRBJ1-5|TRBV6-5|TRBD1
CASSYSGTGHGQPQHF
TGTGCCAGCAGTTACTCGGGGACAGGGCATGGGCAGCCCCAGCATTTT
>.|TRBJ1-5|TRBV18|.
CASSPSGDQPQHF
TGTGCCAGCTCACCAAGCGGAGATCAGCCCCAGCATTTT
>.|TRBJ1-4|TRBV13|TRBD1
CASSLQGAGEKLFF
TGTGCCAGCAGCCTTCAGGGGGCGGGTGAAAAACTGTTTTTT
>.|TRBJ1-1|TRBV5-1|.
CASSLSLTVMNTEAFF
TGCGCCAGCAGCTTGTCCCTGACAGTGATGAACACTGAAGCTTTCTTT
>.|TRBJ2-1|TRBV5-1|TRBD2
CASMGLAGVNEQFF
TGCGCCAGCATGGGTCTAGCGGGGGTCAATGAGCAGTTCTTC
>.|TRBJ2-3|TRBV5-1|.
CASSLTTGTINTDTQYF
TGCGCCAGCAGCTTGACTACAGGGACCATAAACACAGATACGCAGTATTTT
>.|TRBJ1-3|TRBV27|.
CASSLVDKPLNGNTIYF
TGTGCCAGCAGTTTGGTAGACAAACCACTTAATGGAAACACCATATATTTT
>.|TRBJ1-4|TRBV7-9|TRBD1
CASSGGTGYRNNEKLFF
TGTGCCAGCAGCGGAGGGACAGGATACAGGAATAATGAAAAACTGTTTTTT
>.|TRBJ2-7|TRBV5-1|TRBD2
CASSLPSLAGGPQEQYF
TGCGCCAGCAGCTTGCCTTCTTTAGCGGGGGGGCCTCAGGAGCAGTACTTC
>few|TRBJ2-5|TRBV13|.
CASSPHPDQETQYF
TGTGCCAGCAGCCCCCACCCAGACCAAGAGACCCAGTACTTC
>.|TRBJ1-2|TRBV7-2|TRBD1
CASSWGQGRRGYTF
TGTGCCAGCAGCTGGGGACAGGGCCGCAGGGGCTACACCTTC
>.|TRBJ1-1|TRBV7-9|TRBD1
CASSGRQGLTEAFF
TGTGCCAGCAGCGGCCGACAGGGTTTAACTGAAGCTTTCTTT
>.|TRBJ2-3|TRBV14|.
CASSSGYPMGTQYF
TGTGCCAGCAGCTCAGGCTATCCTATGGGTACGCAGTATTTT
>.|TRBJ1-1|TRBV18|TRBD1
CASSRDRGLADTEAFF
TGTGCCAGCTCACGGGACAGGGGGCTTGCGGACACTGAAGCTTTCTTT
>few|TRBJ2-5|TRBV6-1|.
CASSEKWWLQETQYF
TGTGCCAGCAGTGAAAAATGGTGGCTCCAAGAGACCCAGTACTTC
>.|TRBJ2-2|TRBV2|TRBD2
CATSLAGGPGELFF
TGTGCCACCTCACTAGCGGGGGGTCCCGGGGAGCTGTTTTTT
>.|TRBJ1-2|TRBV29-1|TRBD1
CSAALDRAYGYTF
TGCAGCGCAGCTTTGGACAGGGCCTATGGCTACACCTTC
>.|TRBJ1-2|TRBV27|.
CASSFPRGYGYTF
TGTGCCAGCAGTTTCCCCCGAGGCTATGGCTACACCTTC
>.|TRBJ2-7|TRBV28|TRBD1
CASRDRAYEQYF
TGTGCCAGCAGAGACAGGGCCTACGAGCAGTACTTC
>.|TRBJ1-5|TRBV2|TRBD1
CASSRGYANQPQHF
TGTGCCAGCAGCAGGGGGTATGCCAATCAGCCCCAGCATTTT
>.|TRBJ1-3|TRBV5-4|.
CASSLDPGSSGNTIYF
TGTGCCAGCAGCTTGGACCCGGGAAGCTCTGGAAACACCATATATTTT
>once|TRBJ1-4|TRBV18|TRBD1
CASSPPGQGSTNEKLFF
TGTGCCAGCTCACCACCGGGACAGGGTTCAACTAATGAAAAACTGTTTTTT
>.|TRBJ1-1|TRBV6-5|TRBD1
CASYRGNVEAFF
TGTGCCAGTTACAGGGGAAATGTTGAAGCTTTCTTT
>.|TRBJ2-5|TRBV20-1|.
CSASGGTQYF
TGCAGTGCTAGTGGAGGGACCCAGTACTTC
>once|TRBJ2-7|TRBV7-3|TRBD2
CASSLFPAGGPGEQYF
TGTGCCAGCAGCTTATTCCCAGCGGGGGGGCCGGGTGAGCAGTACTTC
>.|TRBJ2-1|TRBV11-2|TRBD2
CASSLQSGAIEQFF
TGTGCCAGCAGCTTGCAGAGCGGGGCGATTGAGCAGTTCTTC
>.|TRBJ1-1|TRBV9|.
CASSDAPNTEAFF
TGTGCCAGCAGCGATGCGCCGAACACTGAAGCTTTCTTT
>.|TRBJ1-5|TRBV6-5|.
CASSYRGGPQHF
TGTGCCAGCAGTTATAGGGGGGGGCCCCAGCATTTT
>.|TRBJ1-1|TRBV6-5|TRBD1
CASSYETGGVTEAFF
TGTGCCAGCAGTTACGAGACAGGGGGGGTCACTGAAGCTTTCTTT
>.|TRBJ2-1|TRBV2|TRBD2
CASEAGGPSYNEQFF
TGTGCCAGCGAGGCGGGGGGGCCCTCCTACAATGAGCAGTTCTTC